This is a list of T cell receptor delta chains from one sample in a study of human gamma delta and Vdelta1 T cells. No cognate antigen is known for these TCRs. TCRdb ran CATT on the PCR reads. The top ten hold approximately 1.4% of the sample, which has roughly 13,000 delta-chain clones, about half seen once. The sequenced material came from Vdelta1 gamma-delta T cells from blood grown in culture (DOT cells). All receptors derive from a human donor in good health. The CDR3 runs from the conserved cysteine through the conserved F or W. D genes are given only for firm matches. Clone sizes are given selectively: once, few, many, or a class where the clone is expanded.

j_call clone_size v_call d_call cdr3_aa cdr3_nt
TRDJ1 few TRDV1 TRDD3 CALGEYLPSLLGDPYTDKLIF TGTGCTCTTGGGGAATACCTTCCCTCCTTACTGGGGGACCCGTACACCGATAAACTCATCTTT
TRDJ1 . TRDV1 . CALGDPPITDKLIF TGTGCTCTTGGGGACCCCCCTATCACCGATAAACTCATCTTT
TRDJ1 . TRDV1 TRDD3 CALGNPVPPVTGGTVTDKLIF TGTGCTCTTGGGAACCCTGTGCCCCCCGTAACTGGGGGGACTGTCACCGATAAACTCATCTTT
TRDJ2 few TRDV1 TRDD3 CALGGPLIPTHGTPSTGGPSLTAQLFF TGTGCTCTTGGGGGACCCCTGATTCCTACTCACGGTACCCCCAGTACTGGGGGACCTTCTTTGACAGCACAACTCTTCTTT
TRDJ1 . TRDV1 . CALGELVPYEGTFSTYTDKLIF TGTGCTCTTGGGGAACTAGTGCCCTACGAGGGCACCTTCTCTACGTACACCGATAAACTCATCTTT
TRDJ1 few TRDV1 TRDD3 CALGELRPGLPNDVLGDTPGYTDKLIF TGTGCTCTTGGGGAACTTCGCCCCGGCCTTCCTAACGACGTACTGGGGGATACCCCCGGATACACCGATAAACTCATCTTT
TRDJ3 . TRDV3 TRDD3 CAPGPNWGIHGLSWDTRQMFF TGTGCCCCTGGACCGAACTGGGGGATCCACGGCCTCTCCTGGGACACCCGACAGATGTTTTTC
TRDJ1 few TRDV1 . CALGERRWGWETDKLIF TGTGCTCTTGGGGAACGACGGTGGGGATGGGAGACCGATAAACTCATCTTT
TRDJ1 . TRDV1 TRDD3 CALGELSTGGHTDKLIF TGTGCTCTTGGGGAACTTTCTACTGGGGGTCACACCGATAAACTCATCTTT
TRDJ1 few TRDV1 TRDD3 CALGDWPGGYSDKLIF TGTGCTCTTGGGGATTGGCCTGGGGGATATTCCGACAAACTCATCTTT
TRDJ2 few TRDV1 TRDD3 CALGEPALLPGDALTAQLFF TGTGCTCTTGGGGAACCCGCCCTACTTCCGGGGGATGCTTTGACAGCACAACTCTTCTTT
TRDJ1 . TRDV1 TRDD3 CALGELKTTHWGIQYTDKLIF TGTGCTCTTGGGGAACTAAAAACTACTCACTGGGGGATCCAGTACACCGATAAACTCATCTTT
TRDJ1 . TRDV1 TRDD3 CALGRHPLGDPVDTDKLIF TGTGCTCTTGGGCGCCATCCTCTGGGGGATCCAGTGGACACCGATAAACTCATCTTT
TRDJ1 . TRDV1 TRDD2 CALGEPKGLPTYKLIF TGTGCTCTTGGGGAACCAAAAGGCCTTCCTACGTACAAGCTCATCTTT
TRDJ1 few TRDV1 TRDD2 CALGEAFLVPRADKLIF TGTGCTCTTGGGGAGGCCTTCCTAGTCCCTCGGGCCGATAAACTCATCTTT
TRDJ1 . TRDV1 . CALGERTSPTPDKLIF TGTGCTCTTGGGGAACGAACTTCCCCCACGCCGGATAAACTCATCTTT
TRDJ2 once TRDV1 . CALRGRGQTRAALLFF TGTGCTCTTCGTGGGAGGGGGCAAACGAGGGCAGCACTACTCTTCTTT
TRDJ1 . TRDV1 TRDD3 CALGPQVGRDTLITYTDKLIF TGTGCTCTTGGGCCTCAAGTAGGGAGGGATACGCTCATTACGTACACCGATAAACTCATCTTT
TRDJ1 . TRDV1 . CALGDTPMGYTDKLIF TGTGCTCTTGGGGACACTCCGATGGGGTACACAGATAAACTCATCTTT
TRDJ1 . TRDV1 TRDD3 CALGELFPSTSRPTGGGDKLIF TGTGCTCTTGGGGAACTTTTCCCATCTACGTCCCGTCCGACTGGGGGCGGCGATAAACTCATCTTT
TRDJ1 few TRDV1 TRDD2 CALGELGESLPTVLGSNYYTDKLIF TGTGCTCTTGGGGAACTCGGAGAGAGCCTTCCTACGGTCCTGGGCTCCAACTATTACACCGATAAACTCATCTTT
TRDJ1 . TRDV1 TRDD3 CALGDYAVPSSPTIGGIRVTDKLIF TGTGCTCTTGGGGACTACGCTGTACCTTCCTCTCCCACCATCGGGGGGATACGCGTTACCGATAAACTCATCTTT
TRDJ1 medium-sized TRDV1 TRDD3 CALGDLVLGDTDKLIF TGTGCTCTTGGGGACCTAGTACTGGGGGATACCGATAAACTCATCTTT
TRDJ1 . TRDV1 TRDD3 CALGPPPARAGGSGDKLIF TGTGCTCTTGGGCCCCCCCCAGCAAGAGCTGGGGGATCGGGCGATAAACTCATCTTT
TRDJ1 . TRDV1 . CALGDDGGSWYTDKLIF TGTGCTCTTGGGGATGATGGGGGGTCCTGGTACACCGATAAACTCATCTTT
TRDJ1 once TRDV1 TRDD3 CALGEARSDFVLLGDTTDKLIF TGTGCTCTTGGGGAAGCACGTTCCGATTTCGTTTTACTGGGGGATACGACCGATAAACTCATCTTT
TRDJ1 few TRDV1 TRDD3 CALGEDVGGKLIF TGTGCTCTTGGGGAAGACGTTGGGGGAAAACTCATCTTT
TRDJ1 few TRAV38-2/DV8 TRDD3 CAYRLIPPSTGGYYTDKLIF TGTGCTTATAGGTTAATACCTCCCAGTACTGGGGGATACTACACCGATAAACTCATCTTT
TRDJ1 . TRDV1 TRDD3 CALGLFPMGDTRRTDKLIF TGTGCTCTTGGGCTCTTTCCTATGGGGGATACGCGTCGGACCGATAAACTCATCTTT
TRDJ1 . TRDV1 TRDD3 CALGERDWGMTGDKLIF TGTGCTCTTGGGGAACGAGACTGGGGGATGACGGGGGATAAACTCATCTTT
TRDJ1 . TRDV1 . CALGEIEPADKLIF TGTGCTCTTGGGGAGATAGAACCAGCCGATAAACTCATCTTT
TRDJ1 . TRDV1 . CALGPRGGTSYWGTNTDKLIF TGTGCTCTTGGGCCCCGGGGGGGCACTTCCTACTGGGGGACAAACACCGATAAACTCATCTTT
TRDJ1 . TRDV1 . CALGELGPTDASNTDKLIF TGTGCTCTTGGGGAACTGGGGCCAACCGACGCATCCAATACCGATAAACTCATCTTT
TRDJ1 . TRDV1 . CALGDPVPRLGHTDKLIF TGTGCTCTTGGGGACCCCGTGCCCAGACTGGGACACACCGATAAACTCATCTTT
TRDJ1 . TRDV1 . CALGEESPTLSPPLEKLIF TGTGCTCTTGGGGAAGAGAGTCCTACGCTATCTCCGCCATTGGAGAAACTCATCTTT
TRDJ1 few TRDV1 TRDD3 CALGEIDPSYLVLGDRKYTDKLIF TGTGCTCTTGGGGAAATTGACCCCTCCTATCTGGTACTGGGGGACCGAAAGTACACCGATAAACTCATCTTT
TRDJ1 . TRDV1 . CALGDRRSYVAGYADKLIF TGTGCTCTTGGGGATCGCCGTTCCTACGTCGCGGGATACGCGGATAAACTCATCTTT
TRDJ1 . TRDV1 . CALGGHVRTDKLIF TGTGCTCTTGGGGGACACGTTCGCACCGATAAACTCATCTTT
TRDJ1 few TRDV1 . CALGSGRADKLIF TGTGCTCTTGGGTCCGGGAGGGCCGATAAACTCATCTTT
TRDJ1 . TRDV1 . CALGELLLQISGQTVPHLYTDKLIF TGTGCTCTTGGGGAACTCCTCCTTCAAATTTCAGGTCAAACTGTACCCCACCTGTACACCGATAAACTCATCTTT
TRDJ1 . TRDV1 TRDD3 CALGEQNPTSTGGSNTDKLIF TGTGCTCTTGGGGAACAGAATCCCACATCTACTGGGGGATCTAACACCGATAAACTCATCTTT
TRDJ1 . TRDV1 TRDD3 CALGELGLLGAPGIYTDKLIF TGTGCTCTTGGGGAACTAGGCTTACTGGGGGCCCCGGGGATTTACACCGATAAACTCATCTTT
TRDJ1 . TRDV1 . CALGENNVLGSDKLIF TGTGCTCTTGGGGAAAATAACGTCCTGGGGAGCGATAAACTCATCTTT
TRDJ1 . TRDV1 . CALGERGTGRLRGGKLIF TGTGCTCTTGGGGAACGCGGGACTGGGCGCCTACGGGGGGGTAAACTCATCTTT
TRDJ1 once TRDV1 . CALGEQPSAGDIPDKLIF TGTGCTCTTGGGGAACAGCCTTCGGCTGGGGACATCCCCGATAAACTCATCTTT
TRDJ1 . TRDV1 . CALGPPCPDWVRRGTDKLIF TGTGCTCTTGGGCCCCCATGCCCAGACTGGGTGCGAAGAGGCACCGATAAACTCATCTTT
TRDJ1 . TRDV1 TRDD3 CALGRRKYWGSPTDKLIF TGTGCTCTTGGTCGTAGGAAGTACTGGGGATCGCCCACCGATAAACTCATCTTT
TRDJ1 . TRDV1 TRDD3 CALGDLTPWGKWNTDKLIF TGTGCTCTTGGGGATCTTACACCCTGGGGGAAGTGGAACACCGATAAACTCATCTTT
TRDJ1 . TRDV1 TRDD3 CALGARPSHTGGYGADKLIF TGTGCTCTTGGGGCAAGGCCTTCCCATACTGGGGGATACGGGGCCGATAAACTCATCTTT
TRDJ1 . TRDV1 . CALGREYTDKLIF TGTGCTCTGGGCCGAGAGTACACCGATAAACTCATCTTT
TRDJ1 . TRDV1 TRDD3 CALGTDSYWGIREDKLIF TGTGCTCTTGGGACAGATTCGTACTGGGGGATACGGGAGGATAAACTCATCTTT
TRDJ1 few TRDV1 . CALGALFVPTSFPYEDATDKLIF TGTGCTCTTGGGGCCCTTTTTGTCCCGACATCTTTCCCCTATGAGGATGCGACCGATAAACTCATCTTT
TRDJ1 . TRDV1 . CALLKRIPPRRTDKLIF TGTGCTCTTTTAAAGAGGATTCCCCCGAGGCGGACCGATAAACTCATCTTT
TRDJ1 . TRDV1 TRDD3 CALGGPNRPRPRLGDRLIF TGTGCTCTTGGGGGCCCAAATCGGCCCCGACCCCGTCTGGGGGATCGTCTCATCTTT
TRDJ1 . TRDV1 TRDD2 CALGPSYTFLKRRPVTYTDKLIF TGTGCTCTTGGGCCATCGTATACCTTCCTAAAAAGGAGGCCTGTTACGTACACCGATAAACTCATCTTT
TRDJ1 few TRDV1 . CALGEPLGSFLRPLYRTDKLIF TGTGCTCTTGGGGAACCCCTGGGGAGCTTCCTAAGACCTTTGTATCGCACCGATAAACTCATCTTT
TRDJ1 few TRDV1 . CALGEQGCKLIF TGTGCTCTTGGGGAACAAGGCTGTAAACTCATCTTT
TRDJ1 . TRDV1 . CALGPFEVEYTDKLIF TGTGCTCTGGGGCCGTTTGAGGTTGAGTACACCGATAAACTCATCTTT
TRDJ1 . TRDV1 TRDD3 CALGEIYLGEHEYTDKLIF TGTGCTCTTGGGGAGATCTATCTGGGGGAACACGAGTACACCGATAAACTCATCTTT